This T cell receptor beta chain was recorded in a study of OX40 agonist ivuxolimab in advanced cancers. This clone was picked up one time. Germline values: CDR1 LNHDA, CDR2 SQIVND (reference sequence). The CDR3 extends over 14 amino acids. V was shortened by 7 bases and J by 2 bases, with 12 bases between the two germline ends. This table comes from immunoSEQ multiplex PCR, and its TCRdb copy is limited to in-frame clones, with some not included. The top ten clones hold 5.4% of a sample with tens of thousands of clones, about 87% of them seen once. This rearrangement joins TRBV19 to TRBJ1-3; D unresolved. The source of this sequence is an adult with an advanced solid tumor such as melanoma, head and neck, liver or kidney cancer. The input for sequencing was CD4+ or CD8+ T cells sorted from blood, taken in a trial of the OX40 agonist ivuxolimab. This CDR3 reads CASIGIGAGNTIYF. Written as DNA, the CDR3 is TGTGCCAGTATCGGAATTGGGGCTGGAAACACCATATATTTT.